The entry that follows covers one T cell receptor beta chain sequence. The record originates from a study of control samples from healthy donors and cancer patients. The repertoire was sequenced with immunoSEQ multiplex PCR; TCRdb's copy has only in-frame clones and lacks some. The sample has 70,000 or so clones, nearly 85% seen once; the top ten hold roughly 28%. The V gene lost 3 bases and the J gene lost 0 bases, with 18 bases spanning the gap. CDR3 size: 18 residues. Germline V CDR1 and CDR2: LGHDT, YNNKEL (reference sequence). Sequenced: blood. The genes are TRBV3-1 (or the pseudogene TRBV3-2) and TRBJ2-4; D is uncertain. The TCR originated in a man aged 50-59 years in good health. The CDR3 DNA is TGTGCCAGCAGCCAGAAATCAATTTCAATTGGAGCCAAAAACATTCAGTACTTC. It yields the protein CASSQKSISIGAKNIQYF.